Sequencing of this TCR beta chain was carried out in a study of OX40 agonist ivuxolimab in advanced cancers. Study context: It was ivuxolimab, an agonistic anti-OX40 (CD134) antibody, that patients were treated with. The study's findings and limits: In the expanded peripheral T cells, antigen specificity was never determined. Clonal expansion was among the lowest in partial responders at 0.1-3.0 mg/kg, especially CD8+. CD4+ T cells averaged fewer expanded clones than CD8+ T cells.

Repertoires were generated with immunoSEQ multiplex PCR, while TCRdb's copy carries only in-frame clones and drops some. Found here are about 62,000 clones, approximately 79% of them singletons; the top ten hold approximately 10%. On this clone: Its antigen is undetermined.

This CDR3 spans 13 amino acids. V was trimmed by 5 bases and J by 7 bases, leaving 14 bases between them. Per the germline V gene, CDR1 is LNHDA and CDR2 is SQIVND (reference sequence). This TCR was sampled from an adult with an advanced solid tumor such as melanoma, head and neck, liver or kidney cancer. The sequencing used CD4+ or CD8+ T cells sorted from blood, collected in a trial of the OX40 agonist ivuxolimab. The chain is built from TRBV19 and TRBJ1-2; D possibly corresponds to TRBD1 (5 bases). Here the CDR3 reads CASSGTARGGYTF. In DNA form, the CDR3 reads TGTGCCAGTAGTGGGACCGCTAGAGGTGGCTACACCTTC.